This is a list of T cell receptor beta chains from one sample in a study of T cell repertoires in cytomegalovirus infection. TCRdb reprocessed the reads via MiXCR and lists one record per CDR3 protein. The data hold about 310,000 distinct CDR3 sequences, with roughly a sixth observed a single time. Sequences were obtained from PBMCs. These receptors came from a human donor in good health (CMV status not recorded). Some clones in this sample may be carry-over from other donors' samples. Each CDR3 is given with its conserved first and last residue. D genes are given only for firm matches. The size of a clone is reported for some rows only, either as once, few or many, or as a class for expanded clones.

clone size	V gene	J gene	D gene	CDR3 DNA	CDR3 protein
-	TRBV20-1	TRBJ2-5	-	TGCAGTGCTTCGGGATGGCAAGAGACCCAGTACTTC	CSASGWQETQYF
few	TRBV6-1	TRBJ1-1	TRBD1	TGTGCCAGCACCCTGGACAGGAGGTACACTGAAGCTTTCTTT	CASTLDRRYTEAFF
-	TRBV20-1	TRBJ1-5	-	TGCAGTGCTAGATGGGGTCTCATGAGCAATCAGCCCCAGCATTTT	CSARWGLMSNQPQHF
-	TRBV7-9	TRBJ2-1	-	TGTGCCAGCAGCCCGAGGACACCGGGTAGCTCCTACAATGAGCAGTTCTTC	CASSPRTPGSSYNEQFF
few	TRBV11-1	TRBJ2-7	-	TGTGCCAGCAGCTTCCATTGGGACGGTTACGAGCAGTACTTC	CASSFHWDGYEQYF
few	TRBV7-9	TRBJ2-1	-	TGTGCCAGCAGCTTATCGATTTTGTGGGGGCCCAATGAGCAGTTCTTC	CASSLSILWGPNEQFF
few	TRBV6-2/TRBV6-3	TRBJ2-3	-	TGTGCCAGCAGTACGGTATCTAGCACAGATACGCAGTATTTT	CASSTVSSTDTQYF
few	TRBV6-2/TRBV6-3	TRBJ2-1	TRBD2	TGTGCCAGCAGTTACCCGGTAGCGGGCTCCTACAATGAGCAGTTCTTC	CASSYPVAGSYNEQFF
many	TRBV7-2	TRBJ1-1	-	TGTGCCAGCAGGGGGCGGGGGAACACTGAAGCTTTCTTT	CASRGRGNTEAFF
many	TRBV7-9	TRBJ1-2	-	TGTGCCAGCAGCTTACAGGAAGATTTAAACTATGGCTACACCTTC	CASSLQEDLNYGYTF
-	TRBV20-1	TRBJ1-3	-	TGCAGTGCTTCCGGGGGGGACAACTCTGGAAACACCATATATTTT	CSASGGDNSGNTIYF
-	TRBV19	TRBJ2-1	-	TGTGCCAGTAGTATAGGGGCGGACCCAGCATACAATGAGCAGTTCTTC	CASSIGADPAYNEQFF
few	TRBV5-1	TRBJ1-1	-	TGCGCCAGCAGCCCGGACGGGTCCACTGAAGCTTTCTTT	CASSPDGSTEAFF
many	TRBV15	TRBJ2-1	-	TGTGCCACCAGCAGAGACAAGGGGCCTTCCCACAGCTCCTACAATGAGCAGTTCTTC	CATSRDKGPSHSSYNEQFF
few	TRBV7-9	TRBJ2-1	-	TGTGCCAGCAGCATCGCCTTTCTCTACAATGAGCAGTTCTTC	CASSIAFLYNEQFF
many	TRBV6-1	TRBJ1-5	-	TGTGCCAGCAGTGAAAGAGGAGGGGGTCAGCCCCAGCATTTT	CASSERGGGQPQHF
many	TRBV6-5	TRBJ2-3	-	TGTGCCAGCAGTTACGAGGGGTCCTTCACAGATACGCAGTATTTT	CASSYEGSFTDTQYF
many	TRBV4-1	TRBJ1-5	-	TGCGCCAGCAGCCAAGCTCGGGGTCAGCCCCAGCATTTT	CASSQARGQPQHF
few	TRBV5-4	TRBJ2-1	TRBD2	TGTGCCAGCAGCTTATCACGAACTAGCGGGGTAATGTGGGAGCAGTTCTTC	CASSLSRTSGVMWEQFF
few	TRBV5-3	TRBJ1-4	-	TGTGCCAGCAGCTTGGCAGGGAAGGATGAAAAACTGTTTTTT	CASSLAGKDEKLFF
few	TRBV19	TRBJ2-2	-	TGTGCCATCGGACGGTCGAACACCGGGGAGCTGTTTTTT	CAIGRSNTGELFF
many	TRBV7-8	TRBJ2-7	TRBD1	TGTGCCAGCAGCTCCAGGACAGGGGGGACGGAGCAGTACTTC	CASSSRTGGTEQYF
many	TRBV7-2	TRBJ2-2	-	TGTGCCAGCAGCTTAGCGGCAGGGGGGCCGGGCACCGGGGAGCTGTTTTTT	CASSLAAGGPGTGELFF
few	TRBV20-1	TRBJ2-1	-	TGCAGTGCTCAGATCAACTCCTACAATGAGCAGTTCTTC	CSAQINSYNEQFF
few	TRBV20-1	TRBJ2-3	-	TGCAGTGCTAGAGATCTGACAGATACGCAGTATTTT	CSARDLTDTQYF
few	TRBV20-1	TRBJ2-1	TRBD2	TGCAGTGCTAGGAATAGCGGGGGGGCCTACAATGAGCAGTTCTTC	CSARNSGGAYNEQFF
many	TRBV6-5	TRBJ1-6	TRBD1	TGTGCCAGCAGTCAGACGAGACAGGGGGATTCACCCCTCCACTTT	CASSQTRQGDSPLHF
-	TRBV6-1	TRBJ1-1	-	TGTGCCAGCAGTCAGGTCGGATCGGGCCGCAGGAGGAGCACTGAAGCTTTCTTT	CASSQVGSGRRRSTEAFF
-	TRBV5-4	TRBJ2-3	TRBD1	TGTGCCAGCAGCTCCCGGACAGGGATCGATACGCAGTATTTT	CASSSRTGIDTQYF
few	TRBV4-2	TRBJ2-7	TRBD1	TGTGCCAGCAGCCGGTACGGGACAGAATACAGCTACGAGCAGTACTTC	CASSRYGTEYSYEQYF
-	TRBV2	TRBJ2-1	TRBD2	TGTGCCAGCAGTGATCTAGCGGGGTACAATGAGCAGTTCTTC	CASSDLAGYNEQFF
many	TRBV12-3/TRBV12-4	TRBJ1-2	TRBD1	TGTGCCAGCAGCACTATGACAGGGTTGGGCTACACCTTC	CASSTMTGLGYTF
-	TRBV6-8	TRBJ2-7	TRBD1	TGTGCCAGCAGAATCGACAGGGAAGGGGCCTACGAGCAGTACTTC	CASRIDREGAYEQYF
few	TRBV11-2	TRBJ1-1	-	TGTGCCAGCAGCTTAGATCCCGGAGAGTCTGTTTCTTTCTTT	CASSLDPGESVSFF
many	TRBV7-2	TRBJ1-5	-	TGTGCCGTCGGGGTTAGGGATCAGCCCCAGCATTTT	CAVGVRDQPQHF
few	TRBV4-3	TRBJ2-2	-	TGCGCCAGCAGCCAAACCGGGGAGCTGTTTTTT	CASSQTGELFF
-	TRBV12-5	TRBJ1-6	-	TGTGCTAGTGGTTTGGGAGACAGTACGAATTCACCCCTCCACTTT	CASGLGDSTNSPLHF
few	TRBV28	TRBJ1-6	TRBD1	TGTGCCAGCAGTTTACCCCAGGGGGCAGCTTCACCCCTCCACTTT	CASSLPQGAASPLHF
many	TRBV7-2	TRBJ1-2	TRBD1	TGTGCCAGCAGCTTAGGGGACAGGCCTTTTCGTGGCTACACCTTC	CASSLGDRPFRGYTF
once	TRBV28	TRBJ1-2	TRBD1	TGTGCCAGCAGGGGACAGAACAACTATGGCTACACCTTC	CASRGQNNYGYTF
few	TRBV3-1	TRBJ2-7	-	TGTGCCAGCAGGGACAGTGCCTACTACGAGCAGTACTTC	CASRDSAYYEQYF
-	TRBV6-5	TRBJ2-7	-	-	CASAEQYFGPGKHF
many	TRBV7-3	TRBJ2-3	TRBD2	TGTGCCAGCAGCTTGGAGCGGGGAATCACAGATACGCAGTATTTT	CASSLERGITDTQYF